A single T cell receptor (beta chain) is shown here with its context. The antigen is unknown. Distinct nucleotide sequences in the sample also encode this CDR3. The entry originates in a study of shared clonotypes between healthy human individuals. General study findings and limits: Depth was large, yet rarefaction showed that sorted-subset sequencing was incomplete. Limitation of the genetic and exposure-history diversity represented came from the few donors.

Assay used: immunoSEQ multiplex PCR; TCRdb lists only in-frame clones, some missing. The sample records some 2 million clones, about 95% being singletons. Germline V gene lookup returns CDR1 SGHVS and CDR2 FQNEAQ. Trimming left V 1 base short and J 2 bases short, with 6 bases between. CDR3 length: 13 residues. Naive CD8 isolation took CD45RO-negative cells positively selected for CCR7 and excluded terminally differentiated effector memory CD45RA+ cells. The TCR comes from a man younger than 35 in good health. The specimen sequenced was naive CD8+ T cells sorted from blood. The chain uses TRBV7-8 and TRBJ2-7, with unresolved D. The DNA of the CDR3 is TGTGCCAGCAGCTTAGGTCGAACCTACGAGCAGTACTTC. Protein sequence: CASSLGRTYEQYF.